The present entry profiles one TCR beta chain with its context. The antigen remains undetermined. The junction departs from germline at one end; a sequencing error may be responsible. The CDR3 runs 16 residues. The germline CDR1 and CDR2 sequences are SSHAT and FNYEAQ (reference sequence). The repertoire was sequenced with immunoSEQ multiplex PCR; TCRdb's copy has only in-frame clones and lacks some. The sample has roughly 150,000 clones, around 91% seen once. This sample was included in a study of T cell responses to AZD1222 COVID-19 vaccine. Study overall: Second-dose intervals of approximately 4 or approximately 12 weeks were pooled.

Points from the study as a whole: Spike was spanned by vaccine-associated CD4 TCRs, with dominance at 160-218 and 743-854. Receipt of two AZD1222 doses was followed by a rise in Spike-specific TCR breadth and depth.

The sequenced sample was peripheral blood, obtained on day 0 of AZD1222 vaccination. This receptor was identified in an adult in good health. V is TRBV7-7 and J is TRBJ2-1; 8 nucleotides agree with TRBD2. CDR3 coding DNA: TGTGCTAGCAGCTTAGTAGTAGCGGGGAGCTACAATGAGCAGTTCTTC. Translation gives CASSLVVAGSYNEQFF.